Listed here is a single T cell receptor beta chain. The junction departs from the called germline gene at one end, perhaps through a read error. Arm-PCR with iRepertoire HTBI primers amplified the CDR3 regions for these TCR beta libraries. Each CDR3 protein gets one entry after TCRdb re-called the multiplex PCR reads with MiXCR. The data show 650,000 to 850,000 distinct CDR3 sequences, approximately 31% seen once. Germline V gene sequence: CDR1 SGHRS, CDR2 YFSETQ. The CDR3 consists of 15 residues. These data originate in a study of regulatory T cells in long-lasting Graves disease. Time point noted: persistent/refractory GD, antithyroid drugs over 5 years with positive TRAb. PBMC-derived RNA was used for the TCR library.

This clonotype originated in a female donor with Graves disease. The V gene is TRBV5-1, the J gene TRBJ2-7; D remains ambiguous. Sequences were derived from peripheral blood mononuclear cells (PBMCs), sampled when the disease was refractory, from a patient treated with antithyroid drugs. The chain's CDR3 is CASSFTPLGPYEQYF. The CDR3 nucleotides read TGTGCCAGCAGCTTTACACCACTTGGGCCTTACGAGCAGTACTTC.